This note documents a single TCR beta chain sequence. The antigen remains unidentified. The data are from a study of molecular identifiers for immune sequencing clone quantification. Naive CD8 T cells were sorted, and the gate applied was CD8+CD4-CCR7+CD45RA+. General study results and limits: Reportedly, one cell's Jurkat TCR RNA was detected within one million naive CD8 cells. Over 99% of effector molecules, but under 1% in naive cells, were held by clones with more than 20 RNA copies.

Germline loops: CDR1 SGDLS, CDR2 YYNGEE. V gave up 4 bases and J gave up 3 bases; unmatched junction bases: 6. The CDR3 has 16 amino acids. Libraries of bulk TCR were made by previously described methods (with listed TCR primers). From the PCR reads, TCRdb called clonotypes with MiXCR, one entry per CDR3 protein. Altogether approximately 320,000 distinct CDR3 sequences are present, about 22% being singletons, with the ten largest covering roughly 0.7%. This TCR was sampled from a human donor in good health. Some libraries in this study had Jurkat cell RNA spiked in. Material for sequencing was naive CD8+ T cells from blood, with Jurkat cell RNA spiked in. The subset was: FACS-sorted CD8+CD4-CCR7+CD45RA+ naive T cells. The V call is TRBV9, the J call TRBJ2-3; 12 bases match TRBD2. CDR3 region: CASSFRLAGDTDTQYF. DNA of the CDR3: TGTGCCAGCAGCTTCCGACTAGCGGGAGATACAGATACGCAGTATTTT.